This T cell receptor beta chain was recovered during a study of blood T cells in healthy people across ages. A remark on this clonotype: The antigen remains unidentified.

Combining a sample-barcoded 5' primer with a J-beta primer mix, a second PCR ran for about 7 to 11 cycles. Each cDNA was tagged by a template-switch adaptor containing 12 random nucleotides. TCRdb independently ran MiXCR on the 5' RACE reads; one entry per CDR3 protein. The data contain 790,000 or so distinct CDR3 sequences, about 47% of them singletons. V lost 0 bases to trimming and J lost 1 base; unmatched junction nucleotides: 5. Per the germline V gene, CDR1 is LGHDT and CDR2 is YNNKEL (reference sequence). The CDR3 loop spans 16 amino acids. Study results and limitations: Older individuals had lower TCR beta diversity per million T cells (the decline was roughly linear). Donor CMV infection status was unknown, possibly confounding age-related changes in expanded clonotypes.

The chain joins TRBV3-1 to TRBJ2-7, with 8 bases that match TRBD2. Sequencing was carried out using blood. The receptor comes from a man older than 75 in good health. CDR3 sequence (DNA): TGTGCCAGCAGCCAAGATCGGGTAGCGGGGTCCTACGAGCAGTACTTC. Translation gives CASSQDRVAGSYEQYF.